Listed below are T cell receptor beta chains from one sample, sequenced in a study of response to subunit inactivated influenza vaccine. A single record per CDR3 protein comes from TCRdb applying MiXCR to the RT-PCR reads. The sample lists about 570,000 distinct CDR3 sequences; roughly 10% were seen once. The sequences come from PBMCs from blood, collected on the day of vaccination. All receptors come from a man aged 50 to 59 who received an inactivated influenza vaccine. Both conserved end residues are part of each CDR3. The D gene is left open where the match is weak. The listing skips clone size in some rows; elsewhere it reads once, few, many or a size class.

J | V | D | length | size | DNA | CDR3
TRBJ2-3 | TRBV5-4 | TRBD1 | 15 | NA | TGTGCCAGCAGCTGGGGACAGGGCCTCACAGATACGCAGTATTTT | CASSWGQGLTDTQYF
TRBJ2-2 | TRBV12-3/TRBV12-4 | TRBD1 | 15 | NA | TGTGCCAGCAGGAAGACAGGGGGGTACTCCGGGGAGCTGTTTTTT | CASRKTGGYSGELFF
TRBJ2-3 | TRBV6-2/TRBV6-3 | NA | 13 | few | TGTGCCAGCAGTTACGTCGGAGCAGATACGCAGTATTTT | CASSYVGADTQYF
TRBJ1-5 | TRBV20-1 | TRBD1 | 15 | few | TGCAGTGCTAGAGATTTGGGACAGGGAGGTCAGCCCCAGCATTTT | CSARDLGQGGQPQHF
TRBJ2-4 | TRBV5-6 | NA | 16 | NA | TGTGCCAGCAGCTGGGTTGGGAGGATGGAAAAAAACATTCAGTACTTC | CASSWVGRMEKNIQYF
TRBJ2-5 | TRBV12-3/TRBV12-4 | TRBD2 | 14 | NA | TGTGCCAGCAGTCGGACTAGCGGGTGGGAGACCCAGTACTTC | CASSRTSGWETQYF
TRBJ1-1 | TRBV6-5 | NA | 16 | few | TGTGCCAGCAGTTACTGGGCCAGGGCCACAAGCACTGAAGCTTTCTTT | CASSYWARATSTEAFF
TRBJ2-1 | TRBV28 | TRBD2 | 14 | few | TGTGCCAGCAGTTTGGGGACTACCCACAATGAGCAGTTCTTC | CASSLGTTHNEQFF
TRBJ2-7 | TRBV6-2/TRBV6-3 | NA | 15 | NA | TGTGCCAGCAGTTACTCTGGGGGTTCCCTATCCGAGCAGTACTTC | CASSYSGGSLSEQYF
TRBJ1-2 | TRBV6-1 | TRBD1 | 13 | few | TGTGCCAGCAGGCCGGGGACAGTACCTGGCTACACCTTC | CASRPGTVPGYTF
TRBJ1-4 | TRBV10-2 | TRBD1 | 13 | NA | TGCGCCACCAGACAGGGGGACGGTGAAAAACTGTTTTTT | CATRQGDGEKLFF